One and the same sample provided the 8 T cell receptor beta chains below, sequenced in a study of blood T cell repertoires in COVID-19. Using immunoSEQ multiplex PCR, the repertoire was profiled, and TCRdb retains in-frame clones only, with some absent. The sample has approximately 180,000 clones, approximately 81% seen once. Sequenced input: peripheral blood. All receptors derive from a person aged 65 to 85 with COVID-19, enrolled during active disease.

V is TRBV9 and J is TRBJ2-1, with 10 bases lining up with TRBD1. There are 16 residues in the CDR3. Germline CDR1 and CDR2: SGDLS and YYNGEE. V was pared by 2 bases and J by 9 bases, with 11 bases of the junction left unmatched. The CDR3 DNA follows: TGTGCCAGCAGCGTCCCGTTGGGACAGGGGCAGGCTGAGCAGTTCTTC. The encoded protein is CASSVPLGQGQAEQFF.

The chain recombines TRBV3-1 (or the pseudogene TRBV3-2) with TRBJ2-2; D is undetermined. The germline CDR1 and CDR2 sequences are LGHDT and YNNKEL (reference sequence). V lost 1 base, J lost 8 bases, and 23 bases lay in between. The CDR3 sequence is 18 residues long. This CDR3 is CASSQVLIALSQNGELFF. For the CDR3, the DNA is TGTGCCAGCAGCCAAGTACTGATAGCTTTATCTCAGAATGGGGAGCTGTTTTTT.

This rearrangement joins TRBV24-1 to TRBJ2-2; tentatively, D is TRBD1 (5 bases). The CDR3 consists of 12 residues. Germline values: CDR1 KGHDR, CDR2 SFDVKD. V was shortened by 12 bases and J by 0 bases, with 7 bases between the two germline ends. The CDR3 region is CASTANTGELFF. The CDR3 bases are TGTGCCTCGACAGCGAACACCGGGGAGCTGTTTTTT.

This clone was recorded a few times. This chain uses TRBV6-4 with TRBJ1-1; weak D call: TRBD1 (5 bases). Trimming left V 6 bases short and J 1 base short, with 9 bases between. Germline CDR1 is MRHNA and CDR2 is SNTAGT. The CDR3 is 13 amino acids. CDR3 DNA sequence: TGTGCCAGCAGGGAGACAGAGAACACTGAAGCTTTCTTT. This gives the protein CASRETENTEAFF.

The V gene is TRBV5-6, the J gene TRBJ2-7, with 10 bases lining up with TRBD1. CDR1 is SGHDT and CDR2 is YYEEEE in the germline V gene. CDR3 size: 13 residues. Trimming removed 4 bases from V and 6 bases from J; junction bases left unmatched: 4. The CDR3 bases are TGTGCCAGCAGCCTCCGGGACAGGGGCGAGCAGTACTTC. Amino acid sequence: CASSLRDRGEQYF.

The chain uses TRBV6-5 and TRBJ2-3; 7 bases line up with TRBD1. The germline gives CDR1 MNHEY, CDR2 SVGAGI. V gave up 6 bases and J gave up 2 bases; unmatched junction bases: 8. CDR3 length equals 15 residues. The CDR3 reads CASSGERGPTDTQYF. CDR3 in DNA: TGTGCCAGCAGCGGGGAGAGGGGGCCCACAGATACGCAGTATTTT.

This chain connects TRBV9 to TRBJ2-3; 10 nucleotides match TRBD2. The CDR3 extends over 16 amino acids. Germline assignment: CDR1 SGDLS and CDR2 YYNGEE. Losses at the gene ends were 4 bases for V and 3 bases for J; bases not matched to a gene: 8. The CDR3 bases are TGTGCCAGCAGCCCGAGCGGGGGGGATTGGACAGATACGCAGTATTTT. It encodes CASSPSGGDWTDTQYF.

The chain couples TRBV7-2 to TRBJ2-3; a weak D match, TRBD2 (5 bases). Germline V gives CDR1 SGHTA, CDR2 FQGNSA. Trimming removed 2 bases from V and 3 bases from J, with 15 bases in between. The CDR3 is 16 residues long. For the CDR3, the DNA is TGTGCCAGCAGCTTACGTATCGGGGATTGGACAGATACGCAGTATTTT. It yields the protein CASSLRIGDWTDTQYF.